The 22 T cell receptor beta chains given below trace back to one sample, sequenced in a study of shared clonotypes between healthy human individuals. Naive CD8 isolation took CD45RO-negative cells positively selected for CCR7 and excluded terminally differentiated effector memory CD45RA+ cells. Data came from immunoSEQ multiplex PCR; TCRdb stores just in-frame clones and leaves some out. Of millions of clones detected, approximately 94% appear once; the ten largest clones hold over 1.5%. Sequencing was performed on naive CD8+ T cells from PBMCs. These receptors were obtained from a man aged 18 to 30 in good health. Some clones in this sample may be carry-over from other donors' samples.

The chain uses TRBV29-1 and TRBJ2-4, with 8 bases matching TRBD2. This CDR3 has 15 amino acids. Per the germline V gene, CDR1 is SQVTM and CDR2 is ANQGSEA. The trim removed 0 bases at V and 6 bases at J, leaving 7 bases unmatched. The CDR3 protein is CSVEDSGTRLNIQYF. In DNA, the CDR3 is TGCAGCGTTGAAGATTCCGGGACTAGGCTAAACATTCAGTACTTC.

The V and J genes are TRBV4-1 and TRBJ2-7; D uncertain. This CDR3 has 17 amino acids. V was trimmed by 0 bases and J by 2 bases, leaving 17 bases between them. The germline CDR1 and CDR2 sequences are MGHRA and YSYEKL. The CDR3 reads CASSQDRSARFAYEQYF. DNA of the CDR3: TGCGCCAGCAGCCAAGATCGATCGGCCCGATTTGCCTACGAGCAGTACTTC.

V usage is TRBV6-1 and J usage is TRBJ2-7, with D possibly matching TRBD1 (6 bases). CDR1 is MNHNS, CDR2 SASEGT, per germline. V gave up 3 bases and J gave up 3 bases, with 12 bases separating them. The CDR3 is made up of 14 amino acids. CDR3 amino acids: CASSDRGYGYEQYF. The CDR3 coding sequence is TGTGCCAGCAGTGACAGGGGATACGGCTACGAGCAGTACTTC.

This chain links TRBV7-9 with TRBJ2-3, with a weak D call TRBD2 (6 bases). The CDR3 runs 15 residues. Germline CDR1 SEHNR, CDR2 FQNEAQ (reference sequence). Trimming stripped 2 bases from V and 6 bases from J, with 15 bases between. The CDR3 DNA follows: TGTGCCAGCAGCTTAAGTATCCTCCGGGGGGATACGCAGTATTTT. It codes for CASSLSILRGDTQYF. Based on the CDR3 plus reference TRBV7-9 and TRBJ2-3, the full variable domain is DTGVSQNPRHKITKRGQNVTFRCDPISEHNRLYWYRQTLGQGPEFLTYFQNEAQLEKSRLLSDRFSAERPKGSFSTLEIQRTEQGDSAMYLCASSLSILRGDTQYFGPGTRLTVL.

The genes are TRBV25-1 and TRBJ2-7; TRBD2 aligns across 7 bases. CDR3 size: 13 residues. Trimming cost V 7 bases and J 7 bases; bases outside gene matches: 10. Germline V gene data show CDR1 as MGHDK and CDR2 as SYGVNS. Here the CDR3 reads CASTRGRGGEQYF. As DNA, the CDR3 is TGTGCCAGCACCCGCGGACGGGGAGGGGAGCAGTACTTC.

This chain joins TRBV29-1 and TRBJ2-7; 12 bases are a match to TRBD2. This CDR3 comprises 15 residues. CDR1 and CDR2 from the germline V gene are SQVTM and ANQGSEA. The trim removed 6 bases at V and 2 bases at J, leaving 8 bases unmatched. This chain's CDR3 is CSVYSSSGRAYEQYF. The CDR3 bases are TGCAGCGTCTACTCTTCTAGCGGGAGGGCCTACGAGCAGTACTTC.

This clone showed up just once. This sequence joins TRBV23-1 and TRBJ2-7; possibly TRBD2 for D (7 bases). TRBV23-1 is an ORF; its function is uncertain. CDR3 length equals 15 residues. The V end lost 3 bases, the J end lost 1 base, and 13 bases lay between the germline ends. The CDR3 here is CASSQGGGLSYEQYF. The CDR3 bases are TGCGCCAGCAGTCAGGGAGGGGGACTATCCTACGAGCAGTACTTC.

V gene TRBV4-3 combines with J gene TRBJ1-6; possible D gene TRBD1, 5 bases. Germline CDR1 LGHNA, CDR2 YSLEER. The V end was cut by 1 base, the J end by 10 bases, with 14 bases between. The CDR3 length is 15 residues. CDR3 sequence reads: CASSQARGVYSPLHF. CDR3 in DNA: TGCGCCAGCAGCCAAGCCCGAGGGGTATACTCACCCCTCCACTTT.

The rearrangement uses TRBV12-5 and TRBJ2-7; 7 bases map to TRBD1. This CDR3 spans 13 amino acids. CDR1 is LGHNT and CDR2 is FRNRAP in the germline V gene. V dropped 5 bases and J dropped 0; count of bases not matched to a gene: 1. This chain's CDR3 is CASGPGGSYEQYF. DNA for the CDR3: TGTGCTAGTGGTCCAGGGGGCTCCTACGAGCAGTACTTC. Together with reference TRBV12-5 and TRBJ2-7, the CDR3 gives the full variable domain: DARVTQTPRHKVTEMGQEVTMRCQPILGHNTVFWYRQTMMQGLELLAYFRNRAPLDDSGMPKDRFSAEMPDATLATLKIQPSEPRDSAVYFCASGPGGSYEQYFGPGTRLTVT.

The chain uses TRBV5-1 and TRBJ2-5; TRBD2 agrees at 11 bases. The CDR3 contains 17 residues. V dropped 0 bases and J dropped 5; count of bases not matched to a gene: 9. Germline CDR1 SGHRS, CDR2 YFSETQ. CDR3 sequence reads: CASSLGLAGGPGETQYF. The DNA of the CDR3 is TGCGCCAGCAGCTTGGGCCTAGCGGGAGGACCGGGTGAGACCCAGTACTTC.

This clone was recorded only once. The chain has TRBV7-8 and TRBJ2-7, with D possibly TRBD1 on 7 matching bases. The CDR3 runs to 16 residues. Germline V gene lookup returns CDR1 SGHVS and CDR2 FQNEAQ. V lost 5 bases, J lost 0 bases, and 17 bases lay in between. CDR3 region: CASSTDRAGSSYEQYF. Here the CDR3 DNA reads TGTGCCAGCAGCACCGACAGGGCGGGGAGCTCCTACGAGCAGTACTTC.

The chain employs TRBV9 and TRBJ2-1; possible D gene TRBD1, 6 bases. The CDR3 length is 15 residues. Germline V gene lookup returns CDR1 SGDLS and CDR2 YYNGEE. Trimming took off 0 bases at V and 8 bases at J, with 15 bases between the two ends. This CDR3 reads CASSVEQGPTHEQFF. CDR3 sequence (DNA): TGTGCCAGCAGCGTAGAACAGGGACCTACCCATGAGCAGTTCTTC.

The rearrangement joins TRBV6-1 to TRBJ2-3, with 7 bases that match TRBD2. There are 12 residues in the CDR3. CDR1 and CDR2 (germline): MNHNS, SASEGT. The V segment lost 7 bases and the J segment 4 bases; nucleotides outside the gene matches: 2. CDR3 region: CASNLAADTQYF. The CDR3 coding sequence is TGTGCCAGCAATCTAGCGGCAGATACGCAGTATTTT.

The J gene is TRBJ2-1, the V gene TRBV9; 8 bases map to TRBD1. Germline CDR1 SGDLS, CDR2 YYNGEE. The CDR3 is made up of 15 amino acids. The J segment lost 6 bases and the V segment lost 0 bases, leaving 5 bases of the junction unmatched. The DNA of the CDR3 is TGTGCCAGCAGCGTAGGAAGGACAGGGAGCAATGAGCAGTTCTTC. Translated: CASSVGRTGSNEQFF. Based on the CDR3 plus reference TRBV9 and TRBJ2-1, the full variable domain is DSGVTQTPKHLITATGQRVTLRCSPRSGDLSVYWYQQSLDQGLQFLIQYYNGEERAKGNILERFSAQQFPDLHSELNLSSLELGDSALYFCASSVGRTGSNEQFFGPGTRLTVL.

V usage is TRBV30 and J usage is TRBJ2-1, with 10 bases that match TRBD2. CDR3 length equals 15 residues. The V segment lost 3 bases and the J segment 1 base; nucleotides outside the gene matches: 3. Germline CDR1 GTSNPN, CDR2 SVGIG (reference sequence). The CDR3 protein is CAWRPAGGSYNEQFF. In DNA form, the CDR3 reads TGTGCCTGGAGGCCAGCGGGAGGGTCCTACAATGAGCAGTTCTTC.

The gene calls are TRBV30 and TRBJ1-2; 10 nucleotides match TRBD1. V lost 1 base and J lost 8; bases outside the gene matches: 4. The germline V gene has CDR1 GTSNPN and CDR2 SVGIG (reference sequence). CDR3 length equals 13 residues. CDR3 loop: CAWSGGQGNGYTF. As DNA, the CDR3 is TGTGCCTGGAGTGGGGGACAGGGGAACGGCTACACCTTC.

This chain joins TRBV9 and TRBJ2-7, with no clear D. Germline CDR1 is SGDLS and CDR2 is YYNGEE. V dropped 0 bases and J dropped 1 base, with 11 bases sitting between them. The CDR3 has 15 residues. For the CDR3, the DNA is TGTGCCAGCAGCGTAGGGCCCATTCTATCCTACGAGCAGTACTTC. It specifies CASSVGPILSYEQYF.

This chain uses TRBV29-1 with TRBJ2-3; D ambiguous. CDR1 and CDR2 from the germline V gene are SQVTM and ANQGSEA. The CDR3 length is 15 residues. V shed 3 bases and J shed 2 bases, with 15 bases lying between them. The CDR3 DNA follows: TGCAGCGTTGAGTTAGGTTGGCAGGACACAGATACGCAGTATTTT. This translates into CSVELGWQDTDTQYF.

The table lists this clone with a few counts. The genes are TRBV2 and TRBJ1-1; 7 bases are a match to TRBD1. The CDR3 loop spans 16 amino acids. V dropped 2 bases and J dropped 7; count of bases not matched to a gene: 13. Germline values: CDR1 SNHLY, CDR2 FYNNEI. The CDR3 DNA is TGTGCCAGCAGTGAATGGCAGGGGGTAGGGGAAGATGAAGCTTTCTTT. Amino acids: CASSEWQGVGEDEAFF.

The chain combines TRBV10-3 with TRBJ2-1, with D maybe TRBD2 (5 bases). CDR3 length: 15 amino acids. V lost 6 bases to trimming and J lost 1 base, with 13 bases between them. The germline CDR1 and CDR2 sequences are ENHRY and SYGVKD. DNA for the CDR3: TGTGCCATCAGGGGAGAGGGCCGGTCCTACAATGAGCAGTTCTTC. It codes for CAIRGEGRSYNEQFF.

This sequence joins TRBV29-1 and TRBJ1-2; the match to TRBD1 covers 7 bases. The V gene end was trimmed by 6 bases and the J gene end by 3 bases; junction bases not matched to a gene: 4. The germline V gene has CDR1 SQVTM and CDR2 ANQGSEA. This CDR3 has 12 amino acids. DNA of the CDR3: TGCAGCGTCGGGACAGATTACTATGGCTACACCTTC. Translating it yields CSVGTDYYGYTF.

This clone occurred once. This chain connects TRBV5-1 to TRBJ2-7; the D call may be TRBD1 or TRBD2 (5 bases each). Trimming removed 7 bases from V and 4 bases from J, with 15 bases in between. Germline values: CDR1 SGHRS, CDR2 YFSETQ. This CDR3 spans 13 amino acids. The DNA for the CDR3 is TGCGCCAGCTTGGGGGACGGCCAGTACGAGCAGTACTTC. Its protein is CASLGDGQYEQYF.